The present T cell receptor (beta chain) was sequenced within a study of T cells in Graves' hyperthyroidism and ophthalmopathy. Study-level points and caveats: Before onset, ophthalmopathy was predicted by the model a median approximately 6.7 months earlier. Blood held most thyroid clonotypes expanded above 0.001 frequency.

This clonotype showed up just a few times. Its specificity is unknown. Template material for amplifying TCR beta CDR3 regions consisted of RNA transcripts. Using the HTBI primer set, a first-round RT-PCR was run on the TCR CDR3. TCRdb re-analysed the multiplex PCR reads in MiXCR, keeping a single row per CDR3 protein. The sample carries 500,000 to 750,000 distinct CDR3 sequences, about 43% recorded once. Patients aged 18 to 65 had newly diagnosed hyperthyroidism of under 2 months' duration. Each diagnosis drew on symptoms, thyroxine, TRAb, thyroid ultrasound and orbital computed tomography findings. The germline V gene has CDR1 ENHRY and CDR2 SYGVKD. This CDR3 has 17 residues. Trimming cost V 3 bases and J 3 bases, with 19 bases left between them.

The TCR was taken from a woman younger than 35 with Graves' hyperthyroidism. The specimen sequenced was peripheral blood or thyroid tissue (not recorded which). The J gene is TRBJ2-3, the V gene TRBV10-3, with D possibly being TRBD2 (5 bases). CDR3 sequence (DNA): TGTGCCATCAGTGACTTCGGTAGGTCTACGGGGACAGATACGCAGTATTTT. As protein: CAISDFGRSTGTDTQYF.